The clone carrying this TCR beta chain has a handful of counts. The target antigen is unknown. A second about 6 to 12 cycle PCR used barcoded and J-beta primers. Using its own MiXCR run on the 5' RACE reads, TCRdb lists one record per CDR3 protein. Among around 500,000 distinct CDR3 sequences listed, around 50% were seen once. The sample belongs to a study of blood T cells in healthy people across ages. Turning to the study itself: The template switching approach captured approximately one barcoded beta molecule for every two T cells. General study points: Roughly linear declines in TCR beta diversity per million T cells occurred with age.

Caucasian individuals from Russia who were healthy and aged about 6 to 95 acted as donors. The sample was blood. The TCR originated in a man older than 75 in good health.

CDR3 sequence (DNA): TGTGCCAGCAGGACGGGGGGCCGCTACGAGCAGTACTTC. This gives the protein CASRTGGRYEQYF. The rearrangement joins TRBV6-2 or TRBV6-3 to TRBJ2-7, with D possibly TRBD2 on 7 matching bases. Germline lookup yields CDR1 MNHEY and CDR2 SVGEGT. V was cut by 6 bases and J by 3 bases, with 12 bases left in between. The CDR3 contains 13 residues.